This T cell receptor beta chain emerged from a study of control samples from healthy donors and cancer patients. V lost 7 bases and J 0 bases, leaving 7 bases between the germline ends. The CDR3 length is 12 residues. Sequencing was performed with immunoSEQ multiplex PCR; in TCRdb, only in-frame clones are kept and a portion is missing. The sample carries 150,000 or so clones, roughly 89% recorded once. This receptor was obtained from a man aged 25 to 40 in good health. The chain is built from TRBV12-3 or TRBV12-4 and TRBJ2-7; D gene ambiguous. The sample comprised blood. The DNA of the CDR3 is TGTGCCAGCACCGGGCCCTCCTACGAGCAGTACTTC. This encodes CASTGPSYEQYF.